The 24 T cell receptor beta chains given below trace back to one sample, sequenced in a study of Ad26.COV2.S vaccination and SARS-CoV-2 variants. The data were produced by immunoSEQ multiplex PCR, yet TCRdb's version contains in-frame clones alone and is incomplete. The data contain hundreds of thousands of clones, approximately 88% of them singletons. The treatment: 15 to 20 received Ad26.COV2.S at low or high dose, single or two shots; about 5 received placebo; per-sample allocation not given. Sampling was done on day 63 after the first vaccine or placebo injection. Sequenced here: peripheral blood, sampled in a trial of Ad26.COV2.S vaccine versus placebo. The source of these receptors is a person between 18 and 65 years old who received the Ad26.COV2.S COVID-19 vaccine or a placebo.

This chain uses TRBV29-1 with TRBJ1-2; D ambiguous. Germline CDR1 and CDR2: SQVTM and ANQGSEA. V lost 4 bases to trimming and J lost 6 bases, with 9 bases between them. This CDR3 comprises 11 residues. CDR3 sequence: CSVGAGDGYTF. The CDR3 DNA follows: TGCAGCGTTGGGGCGGGTGATGGCTACACCTTC.

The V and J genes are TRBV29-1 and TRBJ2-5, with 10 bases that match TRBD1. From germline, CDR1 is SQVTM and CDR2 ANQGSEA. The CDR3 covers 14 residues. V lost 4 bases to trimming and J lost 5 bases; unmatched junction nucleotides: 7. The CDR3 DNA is TGCAGCGTTGCGACAGGGGGCGCAAAGGAGACCCAGTACTTC. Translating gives CSVATGGAKETQYF. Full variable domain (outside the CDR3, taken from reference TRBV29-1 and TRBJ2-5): SAVISQKPSRDICQRGTSLTIQCQVDSQVTMMFWYRQQPGQSLTLIATANQGSEATYESGFVIDKFPISRPNLTFSTLTVSNMSPEDSSIYLCSVATGGAKETQYFGPGTRLLVL.

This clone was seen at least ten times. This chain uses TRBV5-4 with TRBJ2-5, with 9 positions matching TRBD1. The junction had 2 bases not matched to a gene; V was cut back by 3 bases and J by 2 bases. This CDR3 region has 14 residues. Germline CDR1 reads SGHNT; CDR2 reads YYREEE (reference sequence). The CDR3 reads CASSWDREQETQYF. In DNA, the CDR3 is TGTGCCAGCAGCTGGGACAGGGAGCAAGAGACCCAGTACTTC.

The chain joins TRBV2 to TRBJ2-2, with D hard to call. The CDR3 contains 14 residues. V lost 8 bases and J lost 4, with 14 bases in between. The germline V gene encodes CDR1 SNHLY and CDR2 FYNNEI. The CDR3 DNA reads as TGTGCCAGCCGGCCGGATTCGGGCACCGGGGAGCTGTTTTTT. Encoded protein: CASRPDSGTGELFF.

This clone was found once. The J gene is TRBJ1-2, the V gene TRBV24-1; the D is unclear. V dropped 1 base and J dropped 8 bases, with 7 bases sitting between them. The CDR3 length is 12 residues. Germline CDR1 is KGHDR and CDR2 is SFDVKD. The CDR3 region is CATSDFGEGYTF. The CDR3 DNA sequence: TGTGCCACCAGTGATTTTGGGGAAGGCTACACCTTC.

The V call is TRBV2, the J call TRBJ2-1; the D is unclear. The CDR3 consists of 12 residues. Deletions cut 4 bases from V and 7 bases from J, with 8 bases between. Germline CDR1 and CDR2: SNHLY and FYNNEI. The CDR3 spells CASSGDGNEQFF. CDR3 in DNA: TGTGCCAGCAGTGGGGATGGTAATGAGCAGTTCTTC.

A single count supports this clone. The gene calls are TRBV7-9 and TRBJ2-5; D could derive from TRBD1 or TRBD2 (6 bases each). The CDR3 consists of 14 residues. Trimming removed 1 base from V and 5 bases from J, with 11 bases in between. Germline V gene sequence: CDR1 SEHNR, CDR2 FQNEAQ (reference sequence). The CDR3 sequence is CASSLVGGMETQYF. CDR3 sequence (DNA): TGTGCCAGCAGCTTAGTGGGGGGCATGGAGACCCAGTACTTC.

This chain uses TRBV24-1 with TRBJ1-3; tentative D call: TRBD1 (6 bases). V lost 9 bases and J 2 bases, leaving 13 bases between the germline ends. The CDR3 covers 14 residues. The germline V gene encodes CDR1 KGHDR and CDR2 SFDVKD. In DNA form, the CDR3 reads TGTGCCACCCTGACAGGACAAGCTGGAAACACCATATATTTT. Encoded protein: CATLTGQAGNTIYF.

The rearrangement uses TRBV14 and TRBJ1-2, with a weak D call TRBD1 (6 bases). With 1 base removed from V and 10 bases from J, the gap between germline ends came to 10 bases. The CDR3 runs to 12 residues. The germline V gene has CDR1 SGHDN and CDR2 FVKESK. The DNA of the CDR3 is TGTGCCAGCAGCCAAGCAGGGGTCCCCTACACCTTC. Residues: CASSQAGVPYTF.

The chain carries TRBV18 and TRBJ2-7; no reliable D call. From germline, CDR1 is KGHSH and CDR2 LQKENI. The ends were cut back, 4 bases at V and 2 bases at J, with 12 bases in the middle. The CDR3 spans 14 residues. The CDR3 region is CASSHQRNPYEQYF. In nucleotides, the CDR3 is TGTGCCAGCTCACATCAGCGAAACCCCTACGAGCAGTACTTC.

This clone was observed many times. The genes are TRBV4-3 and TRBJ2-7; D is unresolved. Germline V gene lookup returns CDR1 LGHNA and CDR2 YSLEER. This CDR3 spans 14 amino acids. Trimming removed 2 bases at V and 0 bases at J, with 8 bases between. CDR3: CASSQQVSSYEQYF. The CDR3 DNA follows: TGCGCCAGCAGCCAACAGGTGAGCTCCTACGAGCAGTACTTC.

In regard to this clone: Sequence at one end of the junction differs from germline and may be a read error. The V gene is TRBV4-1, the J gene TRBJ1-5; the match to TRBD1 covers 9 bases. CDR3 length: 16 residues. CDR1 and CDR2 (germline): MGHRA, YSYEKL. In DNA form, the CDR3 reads TGCGCCAGCAGCCAAGAACCTACAGGGGGCAACCAGCCCCAGCATTTT. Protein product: CASSQEPTGGNQPQHF.

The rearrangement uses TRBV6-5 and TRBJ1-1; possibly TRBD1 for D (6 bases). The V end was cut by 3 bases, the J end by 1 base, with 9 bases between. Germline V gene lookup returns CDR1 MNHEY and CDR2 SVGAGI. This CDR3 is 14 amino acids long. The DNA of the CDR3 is TGTGCCAGCAGTTATGGGACACCGAACACTGAAGCTTTCTTT. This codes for CASSYGTPNTEAFF.

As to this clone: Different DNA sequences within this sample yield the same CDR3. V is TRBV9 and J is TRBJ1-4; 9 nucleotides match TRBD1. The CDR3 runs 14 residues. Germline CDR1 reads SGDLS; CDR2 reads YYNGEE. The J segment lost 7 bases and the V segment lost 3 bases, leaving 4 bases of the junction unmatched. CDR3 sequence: CASSATGGGEKLFF. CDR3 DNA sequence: TGTGCCAGCAGCGCGACAGGGGGAGGTGAAAAACTGTTTTTT. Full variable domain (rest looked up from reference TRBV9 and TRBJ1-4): DSGVTQTPKHLITATGQRVTLRCSPRSGDLSVYWYQQSLDQGLQFLIQYYNGEERAKGNILERFSAQQFPDLHSELNLSSLELGDSALYFCASSATGGGEKLFFGSGTQLSVL.

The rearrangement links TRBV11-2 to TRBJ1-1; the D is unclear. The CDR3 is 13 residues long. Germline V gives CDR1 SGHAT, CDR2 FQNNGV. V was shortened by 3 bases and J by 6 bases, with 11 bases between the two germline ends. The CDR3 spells CASSFTSYAEAFF. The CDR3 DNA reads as TGTGCCAGCAGCTTCACAAGTTACGCTGAAGCTTTCTTT.

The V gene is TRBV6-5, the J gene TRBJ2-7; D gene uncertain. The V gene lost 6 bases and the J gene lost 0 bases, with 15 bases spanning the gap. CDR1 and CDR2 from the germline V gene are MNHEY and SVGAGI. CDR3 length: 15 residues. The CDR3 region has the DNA TGTGCCAGCAGCCTCCTTGTCGGACCCTCCTACGAGCAGTACTTC. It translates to CASSLLVGPSYEQYF.

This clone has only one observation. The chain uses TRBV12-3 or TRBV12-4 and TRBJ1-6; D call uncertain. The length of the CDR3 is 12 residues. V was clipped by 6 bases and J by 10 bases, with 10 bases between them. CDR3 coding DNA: TGTGCCAGCAGATCCGGGAGCTCACCCCTCCACTTT. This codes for CASRSGSSPLHF.

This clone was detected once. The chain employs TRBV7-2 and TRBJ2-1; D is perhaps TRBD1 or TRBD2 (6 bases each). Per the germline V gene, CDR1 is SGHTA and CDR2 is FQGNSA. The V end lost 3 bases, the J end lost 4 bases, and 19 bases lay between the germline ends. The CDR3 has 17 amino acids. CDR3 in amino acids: CASSFGRGRDIYNEQFF. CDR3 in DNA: TGTGCCAGCAGCTTTGGACGGGGGCGGGACATATACAATGAGCAGTTCTTC.

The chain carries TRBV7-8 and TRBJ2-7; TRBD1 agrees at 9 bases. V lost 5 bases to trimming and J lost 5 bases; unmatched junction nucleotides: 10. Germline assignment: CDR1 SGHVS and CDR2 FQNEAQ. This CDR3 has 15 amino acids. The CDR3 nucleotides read TGTGCCAGCAGCCCTTGGGGGACAGGGAGGAACGAGCAGTACTTC. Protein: CASSPWGTGRNEQYF.

CDR3 in amino acids: CASSRISGRGTDTQYF. CDR3 DNA: TGCGCCAGCAGCCGCATTTCCGGGAGAGGGACAGATACGCAGTATTTT. The rearrangement uses TRBV23-1 and TRBJ2-3; possible D gene TRBD2, 6 bases. TRBV23-1 is noted as an ORF with a role that remains uncertain. The V end lost 6 bases, the J end lost 3 bases, and 19 bases lay between the germline ends. CDR3 length: 16 residues.

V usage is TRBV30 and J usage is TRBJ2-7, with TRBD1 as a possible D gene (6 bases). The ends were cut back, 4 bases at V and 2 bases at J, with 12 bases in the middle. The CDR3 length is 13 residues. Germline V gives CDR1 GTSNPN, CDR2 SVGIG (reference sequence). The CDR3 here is CAWTDRLAYEQYF. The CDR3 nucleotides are TGTGCCTGGACTGACAGGCTAGCCTACGAGCAGTACTTC.

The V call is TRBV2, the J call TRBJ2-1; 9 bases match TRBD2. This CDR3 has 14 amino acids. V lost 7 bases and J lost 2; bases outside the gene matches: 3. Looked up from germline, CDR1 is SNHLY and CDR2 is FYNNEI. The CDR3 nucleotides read TGTGCCAGCACTGGCGGGGGGGCCTACAATGAGCAGTTCTTC. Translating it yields CASTGGGAYNEQFF. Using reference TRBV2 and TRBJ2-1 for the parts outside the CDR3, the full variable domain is EPEVTQTPSHQVTQMGQEVILRCVPISNHLYFYWYRQILGQKVEFLVSFYNNEISEKSEIFDDQFSVERPDGSNFTLKIRSTKLEDSAMYFCASTGGGAYNEQFFGPGTRLTVL.

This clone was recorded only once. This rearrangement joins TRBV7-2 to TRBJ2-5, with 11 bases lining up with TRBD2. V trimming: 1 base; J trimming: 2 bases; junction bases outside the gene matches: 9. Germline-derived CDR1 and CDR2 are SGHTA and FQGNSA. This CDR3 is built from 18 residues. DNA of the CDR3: TGTGCCAGCAGCTTAGGACGACTAGCGGGATGGGGGCAAGAGACCCAGTACTTC. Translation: CASSLGRLAGWGQETQYF.

This CDR3 reads CSVDLGGTGELFF. The CDR3 coding sequence is TGCAGCGTTGACTTAGGAGGGACCGGGGAGCTGTTTTTT. This chain joins TRBV29-1 and TRBJ2-2, with TRBD2 as a possible D gene (6 bases). The V end was cut by 3 bases, the J end by 5 bases, with 10 bases between. This CDR3 spans 13 amino acids. Germline V gene data show CDR1 as SQVTM and CDR2 as ANQGSEA.